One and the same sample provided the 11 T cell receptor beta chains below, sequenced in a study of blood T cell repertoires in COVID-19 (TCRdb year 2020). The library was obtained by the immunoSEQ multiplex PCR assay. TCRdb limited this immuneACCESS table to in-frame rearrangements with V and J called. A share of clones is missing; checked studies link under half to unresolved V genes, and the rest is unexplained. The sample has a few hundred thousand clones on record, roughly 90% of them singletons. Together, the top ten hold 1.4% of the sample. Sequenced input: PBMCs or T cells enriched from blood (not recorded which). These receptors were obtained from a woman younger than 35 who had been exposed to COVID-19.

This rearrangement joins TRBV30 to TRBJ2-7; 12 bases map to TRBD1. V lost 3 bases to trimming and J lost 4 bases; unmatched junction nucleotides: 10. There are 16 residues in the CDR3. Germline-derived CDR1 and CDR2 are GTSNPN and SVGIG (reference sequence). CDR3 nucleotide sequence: TGTGCCTGGAGCCTAGAGCAGGGACAGGGGGCTTACGAGCAGTACTTC. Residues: CAWSLEQGQGAYEQYF.

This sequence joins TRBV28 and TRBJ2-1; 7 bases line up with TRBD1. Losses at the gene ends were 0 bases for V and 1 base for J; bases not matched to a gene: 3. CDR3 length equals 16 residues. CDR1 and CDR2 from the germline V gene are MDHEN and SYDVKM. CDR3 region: CASSLWEQGSYNEQFF. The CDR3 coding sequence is TGTGCCAGCAGTTTATGGGAACAGGGGTCCTACAATGAGCAGTTCTTC.

CDR3 residues: CSVRQGGDTEAFF. Here the CDR3 DNA reads TGCAGCGTTCGACAGGGTGGGGACACTGAAGCTTTCTTT. The V and J genes are TRBV29-1 and TRBJ1-1; TRBD1 aligns across 7 bases. Germline assignment: CDR1 SQVTM and CDR2 ANQGSEA. CDR3 length: 13 residues. V shed 5 bases, J shed 3 bases, and the junction held 6 bases outside the gene matches.

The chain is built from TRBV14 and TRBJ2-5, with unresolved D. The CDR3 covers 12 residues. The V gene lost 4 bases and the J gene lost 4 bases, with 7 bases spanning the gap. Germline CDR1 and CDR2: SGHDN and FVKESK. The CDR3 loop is CASSPLSETQYF. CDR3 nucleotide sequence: TGTGCCAGCAGCCCTCTGTCAGAGACCCAGTACTTC.

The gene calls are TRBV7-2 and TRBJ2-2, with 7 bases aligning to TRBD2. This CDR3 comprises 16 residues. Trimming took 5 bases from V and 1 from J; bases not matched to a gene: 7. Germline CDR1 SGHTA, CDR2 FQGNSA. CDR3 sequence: CASSQRGPMNTGELFF. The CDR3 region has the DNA TGTGCCAGCAGCCAGCGGGGACCGATGAACACCGGGGAGCTGTTTTTT.

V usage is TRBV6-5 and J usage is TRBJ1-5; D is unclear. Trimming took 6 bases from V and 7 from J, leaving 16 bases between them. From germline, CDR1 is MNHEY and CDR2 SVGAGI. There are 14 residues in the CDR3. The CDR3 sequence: CASRDGLSGQPQHF. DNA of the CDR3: TGTGCCAGCAGAGACGGCCTCTCCGGGCAGCCCCAGCATTTT.

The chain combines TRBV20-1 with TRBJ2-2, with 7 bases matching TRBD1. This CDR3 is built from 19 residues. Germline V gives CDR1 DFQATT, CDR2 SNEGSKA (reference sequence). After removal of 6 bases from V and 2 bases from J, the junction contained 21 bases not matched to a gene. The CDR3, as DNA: TGCAGTGCCAGTGCCTATCTGGGGGTGGGACAGACTAACACCGGGGAGCTGTTTTTT. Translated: CSASAYLGVGQTNTGELFF.

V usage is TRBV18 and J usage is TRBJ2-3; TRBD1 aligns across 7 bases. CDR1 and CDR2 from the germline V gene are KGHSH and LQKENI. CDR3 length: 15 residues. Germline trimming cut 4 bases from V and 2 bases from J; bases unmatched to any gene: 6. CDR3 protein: CASSLGQVLTDTQYF. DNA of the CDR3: TGTGCCAGCTCACTCGGACAGGTCCTCACAGATACGCAGTATTTT.

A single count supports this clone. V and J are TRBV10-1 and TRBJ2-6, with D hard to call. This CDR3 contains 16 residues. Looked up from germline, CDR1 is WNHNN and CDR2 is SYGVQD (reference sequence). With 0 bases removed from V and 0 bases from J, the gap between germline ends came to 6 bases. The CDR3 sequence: CASSESTGSGANVLTF. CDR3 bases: TGCGCCAGCAGTGAGTCTACGGGCTCTGGGGCCAACGTCCTGACTTTC.

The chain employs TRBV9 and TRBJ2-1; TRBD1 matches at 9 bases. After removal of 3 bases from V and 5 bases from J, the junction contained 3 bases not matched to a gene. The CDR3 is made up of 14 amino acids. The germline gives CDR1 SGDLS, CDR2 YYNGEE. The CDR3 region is CASSAGQGNNEQFF. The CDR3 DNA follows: TGTGCCAGCAGCGCGGGACAGGGTAACAATGAGCAGTTCTTC.

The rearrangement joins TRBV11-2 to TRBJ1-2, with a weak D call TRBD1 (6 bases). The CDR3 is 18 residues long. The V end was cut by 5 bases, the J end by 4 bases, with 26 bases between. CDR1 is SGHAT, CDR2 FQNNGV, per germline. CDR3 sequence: CASSALRQTPQGPYGYTF. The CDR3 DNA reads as TGTGCCAGCAGCGCACTCAGACAAACTCCACAGGGACCCTATGGCTACACCTTC.